The 13 T cell receptor beta chains below were found in one sample sequenced in a study of blood T cell repertoires in COVID-19. The table came from immunoSEQ multiplex PCR; TCRdb's copy has only in-frame clones and leaves some out. The repertoire has around 250,000 clones, about four fifths of them found once; the top ten carry 3.4%. The sequenced sample consisted of peripheral blood. The receptors were gathered from a woman aged 18 to 35 with acute or convalescent COVID-19.

Turning to this clone: In the same sample, other DNA sequences code for this CDR3. The chain carries TRBV7-2 and TRBJ1-1; a possible D gene is TRBD1 (5 bases). V was pared by 0 bases and J by 1 base, with 9 bases between. Germline values: CDR1 SGHTA, CDR2 FQGNSA. The CDR3 is made up of 15 amino acids. The CDR3 sequence: CASSLAGTANTEAFF. In DNA, the CDR3 is TGTGCCAGCAGCTTAGCCGGGACTGCGAACACTGAAGCTTTCTTT.

The gene calls are TRBV29-1 and TRBJ2-7, with TRBD2 matching 8 bases. The junction had 7 bases not matched to a gene; V was cut back by 3 bases and J by 0 bases. Germline assignment: CDR1 SQVTM and CDR2 ANQGSEA. The CDR3 has 15 amino acids. The CDR3 DNA reads as TGCAGCGTTGACTCGGGGGGGGGCTCCTCCTACGAGCAGTACTTC. This encodes CSVDSGGGSSYEQYF.

Worth noting for this clone: The junction shows a germline mismatch at one end, possibly a read error. This chain uses TRBV4-3 with TRBJ2-1; 8 nucleotides line up with TRBD1. Germline V gives CDR1 LGHNA, CDR2 YSLEER. This CDR3 is built from 13 residues. CDR3 in amino acids: CASSLGVPGQEVF. CDR3 DNA sequence: TGCGCCAGCAGCCTTGGAGTACCGGGACAGGAGGTCTTC.

V is TRBV7-9 and J is TRBJ2-1; the D is unclear. Germline-derived CDR1 and CDR2 are SEHNR and FQNEAQ (reference sequence). The CDR3 has 12 amino acids. Trimming took off 2 bases at V and 12 bases at J, with 11 bases between the two ends. This CDR3 is CASSLQEFWQFF. As DNA, the CDR3 is TGTGCCAGCAGCTTACAGGAATTTTGGCAGTTCTTC.

The V call is TRBV14, the J call TRBJ1-1; TRBD1 matches 7 bases. Germline V gives CDR1 SGHDN, CDR2 FVKESK. V lost 1 base and J lost 3; bases outside the gene matches: 8. The CDR3 is 16 amino acids. For the CDR3, the DNA is TGTGCCAGCAGCCAAGCCCGCGACAGGGTTGACACTGAAGCTTTCTTT. Amino acid sequence: CASSQARDRVDTEAFF.

This chain uses TRBV6-5 with TRBJ2-1; 9 bases map to TRBD2. The trim removed 4 bases at V and 1 base at J, leaving 5 bases unmatched. The CDR3 is made up of 16 amino acids. Germline values: CDR1 MNHEY, CDR2 SVGAGI. CDR3 sequence reads: CASSSLREGSYNEQFF. The CDR3 coding sequence is TGTGCCAGCAGTTCGTTGCGGGAGGGTTCCTACAATGAGCAGTTCTTC.

The J gene is TRBJ2-7, the V gene TRBV4-3, with a tentative D call TRBD1 (6 bases). Trimming stripped 3 bases from V and 6 bases from J, with 15 bases between. This CDR3 is 14 amino acids long. The V gene's germline CDR1 is LGHNA and CDR2 YSLEER. CDR3 amino acids: CASSHNTGMGEQYF. As DNA, the CDR3 is TGCGCCAGCAGCCACAATACAGGGATGGGCGAGCAGTACTTC.

The chain employs TRBV2 and TRBJ2-1; 12 bases agree with TRBD2. The CDR3 has 14 residues. Per the germline V gene, CDR1 is SNHLY and CDR2 is FYNNEI. The J segment lost 6 bases and the V segment lost 5 bases, leaving 2 bases of the junction unmatched. CDR3 DNA sequence: TGTGCCAGCAGTCGACTAGCGGGAGCCAATGAGCAGTTCTTC. Its protein is CASSRLAGANEQFF.

This clone was counted only a few times. V usage is TRBV19 and J usage is TRBJ1-1; perhaps TRBD1 as D (5 bases). This CDR3 comprises 13 residues. From germline, CDR1 is LNHDA and CDR2 SQIVND (reference sequence). The V gene lost 9 bases and the J gene lost 2 bases, with 13 bases spanning the gap. For the CDR3, the DNA is TGTGCCAGCCATAATGGACAAAACACTGAAGCTTTCTTT. This translates into CASHNGQNTEAFF.

The chain uses TRBV27 and TRBJ2-7; maybe TRBD2 (5 bases). The CDR3 length is 15 residues. Looked up from germline, CDR1 is MNHEY and CDR2 is SMNVEV (reference sequence). Trimming removed 2 bases from V and 0 bases from J, with 11 bases in between. The CDR3 region is CASSLSRGFSYEQYF. The DNA for the CDR3 is TGTGCCAGCAGTTTAAGTCGGGGTTTCTCCTACGAGCAGTACTTC.

The rearrangement links TRBV2 to TRBJ2-1; D is unresolved. V lost 7 bases, J lost 5 bases, and 6 bases lay in between. The CDR3 loop spans 11 amino acids. Germline CDR1 and CDR2: SNHLY and FYNNEI. The CDR3 region is CASIIDNEQFF. In nucleotides, the CDR3 is TGTGCCAGCATTATCGACAATGAGCAGTTCTTC.

This clone has a handful of counts. The chain employs TRBV4-1 and TRBJ1-1, with no clear D. The CDR3 extends over 17 amino acids. From germline, CDR1 is MGHRA and CDR2 YSYEKL. The V gene lost 1 base and the J gene lost 1 base, with 16 bases spanning the gap. The CDR3 nucleotides are TGCGCCAGCAGCCAAGTAGCGGCGTGGATACGGAACACTGAAGCTTTCTTT. Translating it yields CASSQVAAWIRNTEAFF.

This clone was counted once. The chain combines TRBV2 with TRBJ1-5, with D possibly being TRBD1 (5 bases). The V gene's germline CDR1 is SNHLY and CDR2 FYNNEI. The V end lost 6 bases, the J end lost 7 bases, and 13 bases lay between the germline ends. The CDR3 runs to 13 residues. CDR3 residues: CASSAAGLQPQHF. The CDR3 nucleotides are TGTGCCAGCAGCGCCGCGGGGCTGCAGCCCCAGCATTTT.